The rows below give T cell receptor beta chains drawn from one sample of a study of T cells after yellow fever vaccination. TCRdb ran MiXCR on the 5' RACE reads and lists one entry per CDR3 protein. This table holds some 600,000 distinct CDR3 sequences, roughly 12% found once. This sample comprised PBMCs, obtained on the day of the yellow fever booster vaccination. The source of these receptors is a man younger than 40 who received the YFV17D yellow fever vaccine. CDR3s include the opening cysteine and the closing phenylalanine or tryptophan. The D gene is left open where the match is weak. Clone size, where shown, is once, few, many, or a class for clones that have expanded.

v_gene,abundance,d_gene,j_gene,CDR3nt,CDR3aa
TRBV20-1,-,TRBD2,TRBJ2-3,TGCAGTGCTAGGGGGGAGCGGGAGGAGGAAGATACGCAGTATTTT,CSARGEREEEDTQYF
TRBV20-1,few,-,TRBJ1-5,TGCAGTGCTAGCCCGGACAGCTCTCAGCCCCAGCATTTT,CSASPDSSQPQHF
TRBV7-2,many,TRBD1,TRBJ2-5,TGTGCCAGCAGCTTATATAGGGGGCCTGGGGAGACCCAGTACTTC,CASSLYRGPGETQYF
TRBV20-1,few,TRBD2,TRBJ2-1,TGCAGTGCCCTCGGGACTAGCGGAGTGAGCTCCTACAATGAGCAGTTCTTC,CSALGTSGVSSYNEQFF
TRBV20-1,few,TRBD1,TRBJ2-3,TGCAGTGCTACAGGGGGCGGGGCAGATACGCAGTATTTT,CSATGGGADTQYF
TRBV7-2,few,-,TRBJ2-1,TGTGCCAGCAGCCAGGGTGGGGGGTCCTACAATGAGCAGTTCTTC,CASSQGGGSYNEQFF
TRBV11-3,-,TRBD1,TRBJ2-1,TGTGCCAGCAGCTTAACGGGACAGGCCGACAATGAGCAGTTCTTC,CASSLTGQADNEQFF
TRBV29-1,-,-,TRBJ2-5,TGCAGCGTTGGGGGCGGGGTCCAAGAGACCCAGTACTTC,CSVGGGVQETQYF
TRBV7-2,-,TRBD1,TRBJ2-5,TGTGCCAGCAGCCTCGTAGGGGGCCCCGGGTACTTC,CASSLVGGPGYF
TRBV28,-,TRBD1,TRBJ1-5,TGTGCCAGCAGGAACAGGGGGACTCAGCCCCAGCATTTT,CASRNRGTQPQHF
TRBV7-3,few,-,TRBJ2-1,TGTGCCAGCAGGAAGAGCTCGGGGGACGGTGAGCAGTTCTTC,CASRKSSGDGEQFF
TRBV28,-,TRBD1,TRBJ2-1,TGTGCCAGCAGTTTATGGGGTAATACAGGGGGCGCGTACAATGAGCAGTTCTTC,CASSLWGNTGGAYNEQFF
TRBV5-5,-,TRBD1,TRBJ1-1,TGTGCCAGCAGCTACTTACAGGGGATTGTGAGCACTGAAGCTTTCTTT,CASSYLQGIVSTEAFF
TRBV7-9,few,-,TRBJ2-2,TGTGCCAGCAGAGTCGGAGGGGTAGCCTCCACCGGGGAGCTGTTTTTT,CASRVGGVASTGELFF
TRBV24-1,-,TRBD2,TRBJ2-3,TGTGCCACCAGGGGGAACGGCGGGAGTACGCAGTATTTT,CATRGNGGSTQYF
TRBV7-2,few,-,TRBJ1-2,TGTGCCAGCAGCCTTGACCTAAGTGGCTACACCTTC,CASSLDLSGYTF
TRBV11-2,many,-,TRBJ2-1,TGTGCCAGCAGCTCCTCCGGGGGTGAGCAGTTCTTC,CASSSSGGEQFF
TRBV20-1,few,-,TRBJ2-1,TGCAGTGCTAGACGGGGCCCCGGCTCCTACAATGAGCAGTTCTTC,CSARRGPGSYNEQFF
TRBV6-5,few,-,TRBJ2-5,TGTGCCAGCAGTTATGGCCGCAAAGAGACCCAGTACTTC,CASSYGRKETQYF
TRBV7-8,few,TRBD2,TRBJ2-1,TGTGCCAGCAGCTGGGGACTAGCGGGAGGCACCTACAATGAGCAGTTCTTC,CASSWGLAGGTYNEQFF
TRBV7-2,-,-,TRBJ1-5,TGTGCCAGCAGCCTCGCAGAGTACAATCAGCCCCAGCATTTT,CASSLAEYNQPQHF
TRBV5-1,few,TRBD1,TRBJ2-1,TGCGCCAGCAGCTCTCCACCCGGGACAGGGGTTCCCAATGAGCAGTTCTTC,CASSSPPGTGVPNEQFF
TRBV28,-,-,TRBJ2-6,TGTGCCAGCAGGATGAGAGGATCTGGGGCCAACGTCCTGACTTTC,CASRMRGSGANVLTF
TRBV5-1,-,TRBD1,TRBJ2-7,TGCGCCAGCGGCCAAGCCGGGACAGGGGGCTTTGGTGAGCAGTACTTC,CASGQAGTGGFGEQYF
TRBV20-1,many,-,TRBJ2-1,TGCAGTGCGCTATCGACTAGTAGTGAGCAGTTCTTC,CSALSTSSEQFF
TRBV7-6,few,-,TRBJ1-3,TGTGCCAGCAGCTTGGGTTGGGGGTCTGGAAACACCATATATTTT,CASSLGWGSGNTIYF
TRBV19,-,TRBD1,TRBJ1-1,TGTGCCAGTAGTATCCAAGACAGGGCCACTGAAGCTTTCTTT,CASSIQDRATEAFF
TRBV20-1,-,-,TRBJ2-5,TGCAGTGCTAGGCCCACCGGGACCTACCAAGAGACCCAGTACTTC,CSARPTGTYQETQYF
TRBV5-4,-,-,TRBJ2-2,TGTGCCAGCAGCTCATTGGTTGGGCAACTGAACACCGGGGAGCTGTTTTTT,CASSSLVGQLNTGELFF
TRBV6-5,-,TRBD2,TRBJ2-7,TGTGCCAGCAGCTATACCTCGGGACTAGCGGGAGGGCCCCACGAGCAGTACTTC,CASSYTSGLAGGPHEQYF
TRBV12-3/TRBV12-4,-,-,TRBJ2-3,TGTGCCACCGAGAGGGGGAGAGGGCCAGATACGCAGTATTTT,CATERGRGPDTQYF
TRBV15,-,-,TRBJ2-5,TGTGCCACCAGCAGAGATGGGACGCCGGGAGAGACCCAGTACTTC,CATSRDGTPGETQYF
TRBV7-2,few,-,TRBJ2-5,TGTGCCAGCAGCCGAGACAGGTCGCAGGAGACCCAGTACTTC,CASSRDRSQETQYF
TRBV7-7,many,-,TRBJ2-5,TGTGCTAGCAGCTTAGACGGCCTTGGAACCCAGTACTTC,CASSLDGLGTQYF
TRBV5-1,few,-,TRBJ2-3,TGCGCCAGCAGGCCTAACCCGGCAGGGAACACAGATACGCAGTATTTT,CASRPNPAGNTDTQYF
TRBV24-1,few,TRBD2,TRBJ2-1,TGTGCCACCAGTGACCAGAGGACTAGCGGGACCTACAATGAGCAGTTCTTC,CATSDQRTSGTYNEQFF
TRBV20-1,few,-,TRBJ2-7,TGCAGTGCTAGCCCCCCGGGGGCAACCTCGTACTTC,CSASPPGATSYF
TRBV28,-,-,TRBJ2-1,TGTGCCAGCACCGTTAGGGGGTTAGAACAGGGTTTTGATGAGCAGTTCTTC,CASTVRGLEQGFDEQFF
TRBV2,few,-,TRBJ2-2,TGTGCCACCTCGGGTAGCAGGAACACCGGGGAGCTGTTTTTT,CATSGSRNTGELFF
TRBV12-3/TRBV12-4,many,TRBD2,TRBJ2-7,TGTGCCAGCAGTTTAAGGTCTAGCGGTCCCTCCTACGAGCAGTACTTC,CASSLRSSGPSYEQYF
TRBV7-3,-,-,TRBJ2-2,TGTGCCAGCAGTCGTTCGGGGACGAGTACCGGGGAGCTGTTTTTT,CASSRSGTSTGELFF